The T cell receptor beta chain described here comes from a study of blood T cell repertoires in COVID-19. Overall study context: T cells, B-cell-depleted T cells, or PBMCs provided the cDNA or gDNA that served as material.

The V end lost 6 bases, the J end lost 0 bases, and 13 bases lay between the germline ends. CDR1 is SGHDT and CDR2 is YYEEEE in the germline V gene. The CDR3 extends over 15 amino acids. Living in about two dozen US areas, the participants were between roughly 18 and 90 years of age. Under the authors' procedure: It was from reference gene primer amplification that nucleated cell counts were estimated. Some clones are missing from TCRdb's copy, which holds only in-frame ones; the method was immunoSEQ multiplex PCR. The DNA gave D and trimming, while V, J and clone size come from that table. The sample records roughly 220,000 clones, about 90% being singletons. This clone appeared a few times.

V is TRBV5-6 and J is TRBJ1-5; the D gene is possibly TRBD1 (6 bases). Material: PBMCs or T cells enriched from blood (not recorded which). This receptor was identified in a man between 25 and 39 years old who had been exposed to COVID-19. CDR3 in amino acids: CASILGQHSNQPQHF. Written as DNA, the CDR3 is TGTGCCAGCATCCTCGGACAGCATAGCAATCAGCCCCAGCATTTT.